Listed below are T cell receptor beta chains from one sample, sequenced in a study of T cells after yellow fever vaccination. A single record per CDR3 protein comes from TCRdb applying MiXCR to the 5' RACE reads. The data show hundreds of thousands of distinct CDR3 sequences, less than 20% seen once. Source: PBMCs, taken 5 to 6 days after the first yellow fever vaccination. Source of these receptors: a man between 18 and 29 years old who received the YFV17D yellow fever vaccine. Each CDR3 is given with its conserved first and last residue.

TRBV27,TRBJ2-2,CASGQGFTGELFF
TRBV15,TRBJ2-3,CATSREGGITDTQYF
TRBV12-3/TRBV12-4,TRBJ1-1,CASSLPPGNTEAFF
TRBV25-1,TRBJ2-1,CASSELAGEVNEQFF
TRBV5-1,TRBJ2-2,CASSSSDSANTGELFF
TRBV4-3,TRBJ1-6,CASSQDRYSYNSPLHF
TRBV29-1,TRBJ2-5,CSVVSGRDGTQYF
TRBV20-1,TRBJ1-3,CSARQGALGNTIYF
TRBV25-1,TRBJ1-2,CASSELRTGGFYGYTF
TRBV11-3,TRBJ2-7,CASSLGSARTYEQYF
TRBV7-9,TRBJ2-7,CASSLGGQGHEQYF
TRBV4-1,TRBJ1-6,CASRRPGTPSPLHF
TRBV7-8,TRBJ1-2,CASSPWGRDYGYTF
TRBV20-1,TRBJ1-5,CSASRRRESNQPQHF
TRBV9,TRBJ2-1,CASSVGTGRNEQFF
TRBV7-2,TRBJ1-3,CASSRQANGNTIYF
TRBV6-1,TRBJ1-4,CASSVGEKLFF
TRBV24-1,TRBJ2-3,CATSDTGTGSPDTQYF
TRBV7-8,TRBJ1-2,CASSPTGRGDRSVYGYTF
TRBV6-1,TRBJ2-7,CASSARDSLSYEQYF
TRBV3-1,TRBJ2-1,CASSPLQGRDNEQFF
TRBV11-2,TRBJ2-7,CASSIGPFYEQYF
TRBV16,TRBJ1-5,CASSQSGRGTSNQPQHF
TRBV4-2,TRBJ2-5,CASSQERGRPQETQYF
TRBV4-3,TRBJ1-1,CASSQVAGGRMNTEAFF
TRBV5-4,TRBJ2-5,CASSLDRGLAETQYF
TRBV4-3,TRBJ2-3,CASSQESAGSFTDTQYF
TRBV4-1,TRBJ2-3,CASSQGTPSPQYF